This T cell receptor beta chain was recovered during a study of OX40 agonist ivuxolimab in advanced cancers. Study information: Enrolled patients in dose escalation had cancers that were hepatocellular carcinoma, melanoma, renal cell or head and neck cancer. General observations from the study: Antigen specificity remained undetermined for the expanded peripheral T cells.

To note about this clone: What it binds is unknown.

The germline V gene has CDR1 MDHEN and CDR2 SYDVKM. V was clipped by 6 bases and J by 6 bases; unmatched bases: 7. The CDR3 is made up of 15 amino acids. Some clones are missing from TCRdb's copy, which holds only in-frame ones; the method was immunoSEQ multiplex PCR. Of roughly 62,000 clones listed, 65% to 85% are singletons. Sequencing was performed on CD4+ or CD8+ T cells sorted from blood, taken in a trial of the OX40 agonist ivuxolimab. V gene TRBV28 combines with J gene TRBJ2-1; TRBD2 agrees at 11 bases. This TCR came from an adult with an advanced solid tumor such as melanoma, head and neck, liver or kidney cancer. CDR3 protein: CASSSGLAGLNEQFF. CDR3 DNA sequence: TGTGCCAGCAGCAGTGGACTAGCGGGCCTCAATGAGCAGTTCTTC.